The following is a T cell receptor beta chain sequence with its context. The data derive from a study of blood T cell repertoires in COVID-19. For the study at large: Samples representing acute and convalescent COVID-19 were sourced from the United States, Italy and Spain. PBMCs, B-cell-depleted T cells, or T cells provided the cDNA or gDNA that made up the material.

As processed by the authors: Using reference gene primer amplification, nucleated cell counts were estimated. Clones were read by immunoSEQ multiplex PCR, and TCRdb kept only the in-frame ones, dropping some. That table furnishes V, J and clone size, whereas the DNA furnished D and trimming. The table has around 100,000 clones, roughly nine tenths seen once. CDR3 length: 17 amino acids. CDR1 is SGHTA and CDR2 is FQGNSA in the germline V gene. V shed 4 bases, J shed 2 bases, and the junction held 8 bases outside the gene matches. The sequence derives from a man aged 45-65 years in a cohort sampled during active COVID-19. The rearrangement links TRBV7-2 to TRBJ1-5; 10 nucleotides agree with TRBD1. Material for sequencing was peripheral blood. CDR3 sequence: CASSSMGQGRGNQPQHF. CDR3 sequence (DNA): TGTGCCAGCAGCTCTATGGGACAGGGGCGCGGCAATCAGCCCCAGCATTTT.